This TCR beta chain is drawn from a study of blood T cell repertoires in COVID-19. Overall study context: COVID-19 samples collected from the United States, Italy and Spain covered acute and convalescent phases.

Germline CDR1 LGHDT, CDR2 YNNKEL (reference sequence). The CDR3 is made up of 12 amino acids. Deletions cut 1 base from V and 9 bases from J, with 7 bases between. As processed by the authors: Reference gene primer amplification gave nucleated cell count estimates. The method was immunoSEQ multiplex PCR; TCRdb's version includes in-frame clones alone and lacks a portion of them. That table supplies the V and J calls and clone size; D and trimming were determined from the DNA. The sample has about 220,000 clones, 80% to 85% seen once. V usage is TRBV3-1 (or the pseudogene TRBV3-2) and J usage is TRBJ1-3; D not resolved. Input material: peripheral blood. The receptor's source is a young man with active or convalescent COVID-19. The CDR3 sequence: CASSQGAGTIYF. The CDR3 region has the DNA TGTGCCAGCAGCCAAGGGGCCGGCACCATATATTTT.